This T cell receptor beta chain derives from a study of T cells in Graves' hyperthyroidism and ophthalmopathy. Those patients with uncontrolled infection, other autoimmune disease, pregnancy or lactation were excluded. RNA transcripts provided the source from which TCR beta CDR3 regions were amplified. The HTBI primer set drove a first-round RT-PCR of the TCR CDR3. TCRdb called the multiplex PCR reads again in MiXCR, with one record for every CDR3 protein. Of a few hundred thousand distinct CDR3 sequences in the sample, around 13% are singletons; the top ten hold about a third. This clonotype was detected ten times or more. Its antigen is not identified. General observations from the study: Most expanded thyroid clonotypes above 0.001 also appeared in blood. Using 13 V-J features, a model discriminated ophthalmopathy from stable hyperthyroidism.

Germline-derived CDR1 and CDR2 are MGHDK and SYGVNS. The CDR3 is 15 amino acids. The V and J ends lost 4 bases and 0 bases respectively, with 13 bases between them. Sequencing input: blood. The clonotype was recovered from a woman aged 40 to 49 with Graves' ophthalmopathy. This chain joins TRBV25-1 and TRBJ2-7; D might be TRBD1 (6 bases). The CDR3 is CASSGWDTSSYEQYF. CDR3 coding DNA: TGTGCCAGCAGTGGATGGGACACCAGCTCCTACGAGCAGTACTTC.